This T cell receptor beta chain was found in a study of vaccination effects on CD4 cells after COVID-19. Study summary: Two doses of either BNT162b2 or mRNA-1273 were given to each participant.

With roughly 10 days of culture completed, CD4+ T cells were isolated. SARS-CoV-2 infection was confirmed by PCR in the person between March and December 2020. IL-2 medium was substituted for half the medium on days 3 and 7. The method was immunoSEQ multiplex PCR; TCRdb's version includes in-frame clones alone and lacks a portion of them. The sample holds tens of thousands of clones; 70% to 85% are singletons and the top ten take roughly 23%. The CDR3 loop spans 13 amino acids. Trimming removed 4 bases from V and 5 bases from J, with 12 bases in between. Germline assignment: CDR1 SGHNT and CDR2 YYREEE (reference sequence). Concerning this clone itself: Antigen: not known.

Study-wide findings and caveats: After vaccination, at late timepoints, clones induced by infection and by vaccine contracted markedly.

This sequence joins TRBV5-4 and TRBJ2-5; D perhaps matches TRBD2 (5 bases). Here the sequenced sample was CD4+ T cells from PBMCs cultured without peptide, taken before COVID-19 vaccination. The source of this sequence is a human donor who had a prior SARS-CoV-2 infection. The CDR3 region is CASSPGYVETQYF. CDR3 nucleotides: TGTGCCAGCAGCCCGGGGTATGTCGAGACCCAGTACTTC.